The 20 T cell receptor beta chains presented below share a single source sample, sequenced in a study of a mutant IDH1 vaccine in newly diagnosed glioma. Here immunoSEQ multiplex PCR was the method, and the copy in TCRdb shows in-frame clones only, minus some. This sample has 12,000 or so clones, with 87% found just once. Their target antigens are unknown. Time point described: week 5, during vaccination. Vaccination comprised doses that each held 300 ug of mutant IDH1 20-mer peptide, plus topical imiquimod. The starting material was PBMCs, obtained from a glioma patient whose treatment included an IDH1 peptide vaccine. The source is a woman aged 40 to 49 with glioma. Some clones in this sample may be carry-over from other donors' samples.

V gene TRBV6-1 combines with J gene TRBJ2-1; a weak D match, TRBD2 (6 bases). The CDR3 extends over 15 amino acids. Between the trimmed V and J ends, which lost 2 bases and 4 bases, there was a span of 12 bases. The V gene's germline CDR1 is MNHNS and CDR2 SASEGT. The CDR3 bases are TGTGCCAGCAGTGAAAATAGGCTAGCGTACAATGAGCAGTTCTTC. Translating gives CASSENRLAYNEQFF.

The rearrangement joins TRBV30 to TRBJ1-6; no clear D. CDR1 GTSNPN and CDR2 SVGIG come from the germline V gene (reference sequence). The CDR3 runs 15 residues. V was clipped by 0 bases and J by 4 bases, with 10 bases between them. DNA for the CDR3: TGTGCCTGGAGTGTTGAGTCAGCGTATAATTCACCCCTCCACTTT. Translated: CAWSVESAYNSPLHF.

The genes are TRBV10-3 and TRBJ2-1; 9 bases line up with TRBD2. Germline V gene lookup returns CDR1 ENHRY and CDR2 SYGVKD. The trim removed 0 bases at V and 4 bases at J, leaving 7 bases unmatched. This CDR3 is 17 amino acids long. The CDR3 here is CAISESTGTSSYNEQFF. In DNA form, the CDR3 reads TGTGCCATCAGTGAGTCGACCGGGACTAGCTCGTACAATGAGCAGTTCTTC.

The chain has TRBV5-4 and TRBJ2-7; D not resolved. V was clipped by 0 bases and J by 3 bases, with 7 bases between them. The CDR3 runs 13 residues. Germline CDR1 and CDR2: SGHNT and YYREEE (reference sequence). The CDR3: CASSLEEGYEQYF. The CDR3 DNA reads TGTGCCAGCAGCTTGGAGGAAGGCTACGAGCAGTACTTC.

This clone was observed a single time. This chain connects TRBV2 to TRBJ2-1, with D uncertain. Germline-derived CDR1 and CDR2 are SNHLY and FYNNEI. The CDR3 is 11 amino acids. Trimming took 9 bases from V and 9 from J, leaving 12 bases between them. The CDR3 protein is CASSLASEQFF. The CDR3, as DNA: TGTGCCAGTTCGTTAGCCAGTGAGCAGTTCTTC.

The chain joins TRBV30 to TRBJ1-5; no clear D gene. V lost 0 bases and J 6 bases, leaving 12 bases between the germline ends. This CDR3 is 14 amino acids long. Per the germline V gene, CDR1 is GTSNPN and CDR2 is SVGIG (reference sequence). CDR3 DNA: TGTGCCTGGAGTGTTAGAGGTCCCGGTCAGCCCCAGCATTTT. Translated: CAWSVRGPGQPQHF.

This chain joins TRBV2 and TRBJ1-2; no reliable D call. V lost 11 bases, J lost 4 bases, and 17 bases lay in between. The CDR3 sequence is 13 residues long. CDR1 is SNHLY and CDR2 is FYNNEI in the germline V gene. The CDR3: CAGRRRGTYGYTF. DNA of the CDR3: TGTGCCGGTAGACGACGGGGAACCTATGGCTACACCTTC.

The chain's CDR3 is CASSVQGGLDNEQFF. The CDR3 nucleotides are TGTGCCAGCAGTGTACAGGGGGGATTGGACAATGAGCAGTTCTTC. The chain employs TRBV27 and TRBJ2-1; TRBD1 matches 8 bases. This CDR3 region has 15 residues. J lost 5 bases, V lost 5 bases, and 8 bases had no gene match. The germline gives CDR1 MNHEY, CDR2 SMNVEV (reference sequence).

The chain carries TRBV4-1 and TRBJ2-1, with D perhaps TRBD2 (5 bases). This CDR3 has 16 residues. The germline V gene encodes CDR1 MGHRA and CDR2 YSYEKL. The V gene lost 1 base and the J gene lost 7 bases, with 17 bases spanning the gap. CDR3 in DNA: TGCGCCAGCAGCCAAGCAACAAATTACGGGGAGAATGAGCAGTTCTTC. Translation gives CASSQATNYGENEQFF.

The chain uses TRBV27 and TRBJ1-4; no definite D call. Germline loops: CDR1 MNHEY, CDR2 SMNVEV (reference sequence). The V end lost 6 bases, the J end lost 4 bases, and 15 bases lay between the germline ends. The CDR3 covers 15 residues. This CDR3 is CASRTARGSNEKLFF. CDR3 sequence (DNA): TGTGCCAGCAGGACGGCCCGGGGAAGTAATGAAAAACTGTTTTTT.

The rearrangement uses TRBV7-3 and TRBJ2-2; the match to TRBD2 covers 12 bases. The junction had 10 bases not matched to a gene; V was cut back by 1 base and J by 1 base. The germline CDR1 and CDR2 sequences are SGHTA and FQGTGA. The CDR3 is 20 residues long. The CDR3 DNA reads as TGTGCCAGCAGCTTAAAGGGTAGACTAGCGGGAGCGGGGAACACCGGGGAGCTGTTTTTT. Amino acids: CASSLKGRLAGAGNTGELFF.

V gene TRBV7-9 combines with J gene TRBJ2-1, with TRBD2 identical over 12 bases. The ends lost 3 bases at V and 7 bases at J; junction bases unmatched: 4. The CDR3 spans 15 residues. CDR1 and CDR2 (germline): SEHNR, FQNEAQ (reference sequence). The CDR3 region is CASSFRTSGINEQFF. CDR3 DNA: TGTGCCAGCAGCTTCCGGACTAGCGGGATAAATGAGCAGTTCTTC.

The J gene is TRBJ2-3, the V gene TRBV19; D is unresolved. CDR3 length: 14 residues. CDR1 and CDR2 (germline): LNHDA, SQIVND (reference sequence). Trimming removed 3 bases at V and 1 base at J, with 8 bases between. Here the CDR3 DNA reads TGTGCCAGTAGTATTAATTGGGGCACAGATACGCAGTATTTT. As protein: CASSINWGTDTQYF.

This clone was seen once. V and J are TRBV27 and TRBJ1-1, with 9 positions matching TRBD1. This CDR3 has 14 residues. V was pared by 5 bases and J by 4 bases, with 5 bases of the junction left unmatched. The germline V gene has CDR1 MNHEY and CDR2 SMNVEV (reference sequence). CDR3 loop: CASSQGQGTTEAFF. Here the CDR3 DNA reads TGTGCCAGCAGTCAGGGACAGGGAACCACTGAAGCTTTCTTT.

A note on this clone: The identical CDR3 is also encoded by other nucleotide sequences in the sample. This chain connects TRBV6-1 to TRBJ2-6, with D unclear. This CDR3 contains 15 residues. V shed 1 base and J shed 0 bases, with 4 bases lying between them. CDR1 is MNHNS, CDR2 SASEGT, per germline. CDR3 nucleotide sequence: TGTGCCAGCAGTGAAGAGGTCTCTGGGGCCAACGTCCTGACTTTC. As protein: CASSEEVSGANVLTF.

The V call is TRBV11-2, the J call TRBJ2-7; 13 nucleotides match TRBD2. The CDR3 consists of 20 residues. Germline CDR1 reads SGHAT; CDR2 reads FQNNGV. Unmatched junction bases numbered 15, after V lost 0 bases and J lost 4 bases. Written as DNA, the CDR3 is TGTGCCAGCAGCTTAGATTCTTTACTAGCGGGAGGGCCGATATCGTACGAGCAGTACTTC. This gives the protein CASSLDSLLAGGPISYEQYF.

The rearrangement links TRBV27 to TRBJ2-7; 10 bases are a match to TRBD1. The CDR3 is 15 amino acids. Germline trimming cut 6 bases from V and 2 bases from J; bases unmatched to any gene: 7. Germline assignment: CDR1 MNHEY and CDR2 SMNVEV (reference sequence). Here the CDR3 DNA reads TGTGCCAGCAGCTCTCCGGGACAGGGGCCCTACGAGCAGTACTTC. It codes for CASSSPGQGPYEQYF.

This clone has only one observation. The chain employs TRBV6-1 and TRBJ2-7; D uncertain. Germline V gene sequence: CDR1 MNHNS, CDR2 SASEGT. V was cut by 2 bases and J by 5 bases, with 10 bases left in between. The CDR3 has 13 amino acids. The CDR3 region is CASSETRVDEQYF. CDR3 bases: TGTGCCAGCAGTGAAACAAGGGTGGACGAGCAGTACTTC.

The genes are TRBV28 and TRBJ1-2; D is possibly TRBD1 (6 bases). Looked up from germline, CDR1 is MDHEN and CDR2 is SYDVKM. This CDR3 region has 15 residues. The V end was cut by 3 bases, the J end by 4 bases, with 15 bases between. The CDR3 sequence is CASSLTDRFGYGYTF. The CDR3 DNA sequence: TGTGCCAGCAGTTTGACCGACAGGTTCGGCTATGGCTACACCTTC.

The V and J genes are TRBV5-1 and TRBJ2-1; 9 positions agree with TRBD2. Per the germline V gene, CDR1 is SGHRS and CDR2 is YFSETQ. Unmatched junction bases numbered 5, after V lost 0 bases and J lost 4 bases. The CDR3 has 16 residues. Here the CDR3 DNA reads TGCGCCAGCAGCTTGGCCGGCGGGGGGGGATACAATGAGCAGTTCTTC. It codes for CASSLAGGGGYNEQFF.